The T cell receptor beta chain described here comes from a study of blood T cell repertoires in COVID-19. Study as a whole: The samples span acute and convalescent COVID-19 from the United States, Italy and Spain.

As processed by the authors: Researchers report that nucleated cell counts were estimated from reference gene primer amplification. The data were produced by immunoSEQ multiplex PCR, yet TCRdb's version contains in-frame clones alone and is incomplete. The V and J calls and clone size come from that table; D and trimming were worked out from the DNA. This table has about 140,000 clones, 84% appearing once. This receptor was identified in an elderly woman in a cohort sampled during active or convalescent COVID-19. The sequenced material came from peripheral blood.

In nucleotides, the CDR3 is TGCAGCGTGCCACCGAGAGTAGTCCCCTACAATGAGCAGTTCTTC. The encoded protein is CSVPPRVVPYNEQFF. The genes are TRBV29-1 and TRBJ2-1, with D hard to call. The CDR3 has 15 residues. Germline-derived CDR1 and CDR2 are SQVTM and ANQGSEA. The germline V and J ends were trimmed by 6 bases and 2 bases, with 17 bases remaining between them.